The TCR beta chain described here comes from a study of shared clonotypes between healthy human individuals (dated by TCRdb to between 2020 and 2021). Broadly, across the study: Three men and a couple of women, aged 18 to 49 years, made up the cohort. Libraries were prepared and TCR repertoires were sequenced by different laboratories using diverse techniques, in order to increase sequencing depth and limit assay-specific biases. For each donor, three plates each were used for CD4 naive and CD4 memory, two plates were used for CD8 naive, and one plate was used for CD8 memory. Blood TCR repertoires of about five healthy adults were deeply sequenced to estimate repertoire size and the extent of clonotype sharing between individuals. Each donor's leukapheresis produced roughly between about 0.85 and 10 billion PBMCs.

General conclusions and limits of the study: Sampling was restricted to blood, and TCR repertoires in tissue are likely to differ from TCR repertoires in blood. Pairwise subsampling led to the expectation that sequencing depth would affect the degree of clonotype sharing among donors. Estimated clonotype richness was generally larger for naive than for memory subsets. Rarefaction of sorted-subset datasets indicated incomplete sequencing despite the large sequencing depth. When several donors were compared, the shared fraction of clonotypes was 5% to 6.5% for naive CD4, approximately 3.3% for naive CD8, roughly 2.5% for memory CD4, and roughly 0.4% for memory CD8. Because the study included a small number of donors, the genetic and exposure-history diversity represented was limited. Clonotypes shared by all four sorted-subset donors showed higher generation probabilities than non-shared clonotypes.

The donors were healthy, HIV-negative adults with no recently reported acute infections or vaccinations. Every donor was a Caucasian adult residing in Nashville, Tennessee, USA. CD4+ T cells were enriched by magnetic negative selection, after which naive cells were positively selected on CD45RA and the negative fraction was taken as the memory subset. After blood collection by leukapheresis, PBMCs were isolated using Ficoll-Histopaque density gradient centrifugation and then cryopreserved in the vapor phase of liquid nitrogen. Analytical flow cytometry was used to check the purity and quantity of each magnetically sorted T cell population. Genomic DNA was isolated from every sorted fraction and measured by UV absorbance on a Nanodrop 2000c. On this clone itself: The target of this receptor is not known. One base away there is no much larger clone; base qualities are not given.

V is shortened by 4 bases, J by 0 bases, and the region joining them spans 21 bases. The CDR3 numbers 18 residues from cysteine through phenylalanine. Solely the CDR3 DNA is kept, with 54 bases framed from the first base. For CDR1 and CDR2, the germline V gene (reference sequence) lists MNHEY and SMNVEV. TCR CDR3 regions were amplified from genomic DNA by multiplex PCR using the deep immunoSEQ assay. Extracted genomic DNA from each cell subset was spread evenly across all wells of several immunoSEQ 96-well plates, with each plate serving as a replicate. For sorted subsets, 150 to 250 ng genomic DNA, equal to tens of thousands of T cell genomes, was loaded into each replicate PCR. Purified libraries were measured with a Qubit 3.0 fluorometer, size-checked on a Bioanalyzer 2100, and measured again with the KAPA Library Quantification kit. A separate single-read 150-cycle Illumina NextSeq 550 flow cell was used to sequence each immunoSEQ 96-well plate. In the original analysis: Because only junctional sequences without quality scores were contained in the immunoSEQ output, filtering matching that applied to full-length reads could not be performed. Sequences were annotated with PyIR, a Python wrapper for IgBLAST v1.9, and V/J genes and CDR3 were assigned using IMGT germline references. Reads were removed for weak V/J assignments (E-value above 1e-6), missing CDR3, stop codons, out-of-frame junctions, or ambiguous translated residues. V3J clonotypes were defined by identical inferred V gene, J gene, and CDR3 amino acid sequence. The percentage overlap between two repertoires was calculated by dividing the number of shared unique clonotypes by the size of the smaller repertoire. Three approaches were used to assess repertoire richness: RTK rarefaction, the Chao1 estimator, and Recon v2.1 estimates of unobserved clonotypes. Generation probabilities were computed with OLGA for all TCRbeta clonotypes obtained by the gDNA method from a few donors. In its TCRdb copy, this immuneACCESS table keeps in-frame sequences only and misses some clones. Where compared with another copy, unresolved V genes explain less than half of these, and the others have no known cause. That table furnishes V, J and clone size, whereas the DNA furnished D and trimming. Counted in this sample were some 2,000,000 clones; 90% to 95% of them appeared once. The top ten constitute 0.13% of the sample.

The sequence was collected from a man aged 18 to 35 in good health. Sequenced input: naive CD4+ T cells sorted from blood. The label giving this sample's cell subset or site can be read as: CD45RA+ positively selected. Recombination connected TRBV27 to TRBJ1-1, with TRBD1 perhaps the D gene, on 6 matching bases. The CDR3 reads CASSSRQVRGSMNTEAFF. The DNA is as follows: TGTGCCAGCAGTTCAAGACAGGTAAGAGGATCCATGAACACTGAAGCTTTCTTT.